These T cell receptor beta chains were read from a single sample in a study of spatial heterogeneity in lung cancer. Via MiXCR, TCRdb re-called the 5' RACE reads, giving one row per CDR3 protein. This table has 35,000 to 45,000 distinct CDR3 sequences, 5% to 5.5% appearing once. Sequenced material: PBMCs, taken at surgery. The receptors were sampled from a female donor with early-stage non-small cell lung cancer. Both conserved end residues are part of each CDR3. The D gene is left open where the match is weak. Size is stated for part of the rows, as once, few or many counts, or as a class when the clone is expanded.

TRBD1 TRBJ2-3 many TRBV7-3 CASSPGWTGSVDTQYF TGTGCCAGCAGCCCTGGCTGGACAGGGTCAGTGGATACGCAGTATTTT
- TRBJ1-1 few TRBV18 CASSPDAGGAEAFF TGTGCCAGCTCACCAGACGCTGGGGGGGCTGAAGCTTTCTTT
- TRBJ1-1 many TRBV15 CATRRRSVNTEAFF TGTGCCACCCGTCGTCGGTCCGTGAACACTGAAGCTTTCTTT
- TRBJ2-5 - TRBV5-1 CASSGEGHQETQYF TGCGCCAGCAGCGGGGAGGGACATCAAGAGACCCAGTACTTC
TRBD2 TRBJ2-7 - TRBV19 CASIRTSEQYF TGTGCCAGTATACGGACTAGCGAGCAGTACTTC
TRBD1 TRBJ1-1 many TRBV29-1 CSAGQGGIEAFF TGCAGCGCCGGACAGGGGGGGATAGAAGCTTTCTTT
- TRBJ2-5 many TRBV19 CASSIGHPQETQYF TGTGCCAGTAGTATAGGACACCCCCAGGAGACCCAGTACTTC
TRBD1 TRBJ1-6 - TRBV20-1 CSARDRANSPLHF TGCAGTGCCAGGGACAGGGCAAATTCACCCCTCCACTTT
- TRBJ1-2 many TRBV12-3/TRBV12-4 CASSHRRMGGYTF TGTGCCAGCAGCCACCGAAGAATGGGGGGCTACACCTTC
- TRBJ1-2 few TRBV9 CASSVPGSPYGYTF TGTGCCAGCAGCGTACCAGGTTCCCCCTATGGCTACACCTTC
TRBD1 TRBJ2-3 many TRBV7-9 CASSFLDRRDTQYF TGTGCCAGCAGCTTCCTGGACAGGAGAGATACGCAGTATTTT
- TRBJ1-4 few TRBV11-2 CASSRTGEANEKLFF TGTGCCAGCAGTCGTACGGGGGAAGCTAATGAAAAACTGTTTTTT
TRBD1 TRBJ1-4 few TRBV25-1 CASSERDSGNEKLFF TGTGCCAGCAGTGAAAGGGACAGTGGTAATGAAAAACTGTTTTTT
- TRBJ2-3 many TRBV7-9 CASSARQDSTDTQYF TGTGCCAGCAGCGCGAGACAGGATAGCACAGATACGCAGTATTTT
TRBD1 TRBJ2-5 many TRBV29-1 CSVRTGQETQYF TGCAGCGTTAGGACAGGCCAAGAGACCCAGTACTTC
- TRBJ2-1 many TRBV7-8 CASSSQGGKHNEQFF TGTGCCAGCAGCTCCCAGGGGGGGAAGCACAATGAGCAGTTCTTC
- TRBJ2-3 many TRBV28 CASSTAQLEDTQYF TGTGCCAGCAGCACAGCCCAACTAGAAGATACGCAGTATTTT
- TRBJ2-4 - TRBV7-2 CASSLDSALAKNIQYF TGTGCCAGCAGCTTAGATTCGGCGTTAGCCAAAAACATTCAGTACTTC
- TRBJ2-2 few TRBV9 CASSGQENTGELFF TGTGCCAGCAGCGGACAGGAGAACACCGGGGAGCTGTTTTTT
- TRBJ1-2 few TRBV2 CASSDGRSYGYTF TGTGCCAGCAGTGACGGGCGAAGCTATGGCTACACCTTC